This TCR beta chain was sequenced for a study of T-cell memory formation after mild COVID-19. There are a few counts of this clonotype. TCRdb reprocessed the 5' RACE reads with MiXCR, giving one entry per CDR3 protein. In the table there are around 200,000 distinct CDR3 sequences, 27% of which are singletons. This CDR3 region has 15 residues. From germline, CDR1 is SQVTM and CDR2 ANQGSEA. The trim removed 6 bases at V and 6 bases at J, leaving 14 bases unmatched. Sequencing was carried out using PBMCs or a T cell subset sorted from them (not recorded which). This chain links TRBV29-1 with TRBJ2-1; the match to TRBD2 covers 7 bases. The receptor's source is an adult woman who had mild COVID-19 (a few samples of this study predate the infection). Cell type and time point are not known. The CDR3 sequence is CSVLRGDGLGNEQFF. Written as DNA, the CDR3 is TGCAGCGTCCTTCGGGGGGACGGGCTCGGCAATGAGCAGTTCTTC.